The 19 T cell receptor beta chains reported below all come from one sample, sequenced in a study of blood T cell repertoires in COVID-19. Using immunoSEQ multiplex PCR, the repertoire was profiled, and TCRdb retains in-frame clones only, with some absent. In the table there are 100,000 to 150,000 clones, 85% of which are singletons. Sequenced material: peripheral blood. Receptors originate from an elderly woman with acute or convalescent COVID-19.

This chain connects TRBV7-3 to TRBJ1-1; D possibly corresponds to TRBD1 (5 bases). V lost 7 bases and J lost 1, with 10 bases in between. The CDR3 consists of 13 residues. The V gene's germline CDR1 is SGHTA and CDR2 FQGTGA. DNA for the CDR3: TGTGCCAGCAAACTCGGACAGAACACTGAAGCTTTCTTT. It translates to CASKLGQNTEAFF.

This clone has more than one count but fewer than ten. This chain uses TRBV6-5 with TRBJ1-2, with 7 bases aligning to TRBD1. With 4 bases clipped from V and 4 bases from J, the junction kept 9 bases outside the gene matches. This CDR3 is 15 amino acids long. Germline CDR1 reads MNHEY; CDR2 reads SVGAGI. The CDR3 loop reads CASSSTGAGGYGYTF. In nucleotides, the CDR3 is TGTGCCAGCAGTTCGACTGGAGCAGGGGGCTATGGCTACACCTTC.

The chain combines TRBV7-2 with TRBJ2-3; TRBD2 matches 14 bases. V dropped 6 bases and J dropped 5; count of bases not matched to a gene: 7. Germline V gene sequence: CDR1 SGHTA, CDR2 FQGNSA. The CDR3 is made up of 16 amino acids. The CDR3 DNA follows: TGTGCCAGCAGTCGGACTAGCGGGGGGAATCTAGATACGCAGTATTTT. Protein: CASSRTSGGNLDTQYF.

The chain has TRBV9 and TRBJ1-6; D not certain. With 2 bases removed from V and 10 bases from J, the gap between germline ends came to 13 bases. Germline V CDR1 and CDR2: SGDLS, YYNGEE. This CDR3 region has 14 residues. The CDR3 protein is CASSVSNTGSPLHF. Written as DNA, the CDR3 is TGTGCCAGCAGCGTCAGTAACACGGGGTCACCCCTCCACTTT. Based on the CDR3 plus reference TRBV9 and TRBJ1-6, the full variable domain is DSGVTQTPKHLITATGQRVTLRCSPRSGDLSVYWYQQSLDQGLQFLIQYYNGEERAKGNILERFSAQQFPDLHSELNLSSLELGDSALYFCASSVSNTGSPLHFGNGTRLTVT.

This chain uses TRBV5-4 with TRBJ2-2, with 9 nucleotides matching TRBD1. The germline gives CDR1 SGHNT, CDR2 YYREEE (reference sequence). The CDR3 is 16 residues long. Trimming at V came to 4 bases and at J to 8 bases, leaving 12 bases not matched to a gene. The CDR3 is CASSLPGTGNMGELFF. In nucleotides, the CDR3 is TGTGCCAGCAGCCTCCCCGGGACAGGGAATATGGGGGAGCTGTTTTTT.

V gene TRBV7-9 combines with J gene TRBJ1-1, with D unresolved. This CDR3 has 11 residues. From germline, CDR1 is SEHNR and CDR2 FQNEAQ (reference sequence). The V end was cut by 5 bases, the J end by 6 bases, with 7 bases between. The CDR3 protein is CASSPGSEAFF. Here the CDR3 DNA reads TGTGCCAGCAGCCCCGGTTCTGAAGCTTTCTTT.

The chain combines TRBV6-2 or TRBV6-3 with TRBJ2-1; TRBD2 is a possible D gene (5 bases). V lost 4 bases and J 1 base, leaving 8 bases between the germline ends. CDR3 length equals 14 residues. Germline CDR1 is MNHEY and CDR2 is SVGEGT. The CDR3, as DNA: TGTGCCAGCAGTTTGAGGGATTCCTACAATGAGCAGTTCTTC. It codes for CASSLRDSYNEQFF.

This clone was recorded once. The chain uses TRBV27 and TRBJ1-5; 8 nucleotides match TRBD1. The germline gives CDR1 MNHEY, CDR2 SMNVEV (reference sequence). V dropped 6 bases and J dropped 1; count of bases not matched to a gene: 2. CDR3 length: 14 amino acids. The CDR3 coding sequence is TGTGCCAGCAGGAGGACAGGGAGCAATCAGCCCCAGCATTTT. Residues: CASRRTGSNQPQHF.

This clone was observed once. The chain joins TRBV7-2 to TRBJ2-7; tentatively, D is TRBD1 (6 bases). Looked up from germline, CDR1 is SGHTA and CDR2 is FQGNSA. Trimming shortened V by 7 bases and J by 1 base, and 17 bases separated the two germline ends. The CDR3 runs 15 residues. CDR3 nucleotides: TGTGCCAGCAACAAACAGGGCAGAGGGTCCTACGAGCAGTACTTC. It encodes CASNKQGRGSYEQYF.

This rearrangement joins TRBV6-5 to TRBJ2-7; the D is unclear. Germline assignment: CDR1 MNHEY and CDR2 SVGAGI. The CDR3 totals 15 residues. V lost 0 bases to trimming and J lost 1 base, with 10 bases between them. The CDR3 DNA is TGTGCCAGCAGTTACTCGACTCCCTCATCCTACGAGCAGTACTTC. Protein: CASSYSTPSSYEQYF.

The chain couples TRBV6-5 to TRBJ1-1, with no clear D. CDR3 length equals 15 residues. With 7 bases removed from V and 4 bases from J, the gap between germline ends came to 19 bases. Germline CDR1 MNHEY, CDR2 SVGAGI. The CDR3 sequence: CASKSPQQVSTEAFF. The CDR3 coding sequence is TGTGCCAGCAAAAGCCCCCAGCAGGTCAGCACTGAAGCTTTCTTT.

J is TRBJ1-5 and V is TRBV9; 7 bases agree with TRBD1. The CDR3 length is 14 residues. The germline V gene has CDR1 SGDLS and CDR2 YYNGEE. V was clipped by 4 bases and J by 5 bases; unmatched bases: 6. The CDR3 region has the DNA TGTGCCAGCAGCCGGGGGACAGAGTATCAGCCCCAGCATTTT. It codes for CASSRGTEYQPQHF. Based on the CDR3 plus reference TRBV9 and TRBJ1-5, the full variable domain is DSGVTQTPKHLITATGQRVTLRCSPRSGDLSVYWYQQSLDQGLQFLIQYYNGEERAKGNILERFSAQQFPDLHSELNLSSLELGDSALYFCASSRGTEYQPQHFGDGTRLSIL.

The rearrangement links TRBV7-8 to TRBJ1-2; 8 bases fit TRBD1. CDR1 is SGHVS and CDR2 is FQNEAQ in the germline V gene. With V trimmed by 4 bases and J by 9 bases, 7 bases remained unmatched. The length of the CDR3 is 13 residues. CDR3 amino acids: CASSSRTGRRYTF. In nucleotides, the CDR3 is TGTGCCAGCAGCTCGCGGACAGGGCGACGCTACACCTTC.

CDR3 residues: CASSEATGTLYGYTF. The CDR3 DNA is TGTGCCAGCAGTGAAGCGACTGGGACACTTTATGGCTACACCTTC. The J gene is TRBJ1-2, the V gene TRBV6-1; tentative D call: TRBD1 (6 bases). CDR1 MNHNS and CDR2 SASEGT come from the germline V gene. The CDR3 spans 15 residues. The germline V and J ends were trimmed by 0 bases and 5 bases, with 13 bases remaining between them.

The rearrangement links TRBV19 to TRBJ1-1, with a tentative D call TRBD1 (5 bases). The CDR3 is made up of 16 amino acids. Germline lookup yields CDR1 LNHDA and CDR2 SQIVND (reference sequence). V was shortened by 5 bases and J by 5 bases, with 21 bases between the two germline ends. The CDR3 DNA reads TGTGCCAGTAGTCATAATAGGAGGGGATCTTCGACTGAAGCTTTCTTT. This codes for CASSHNRRGSSTEAFF.

The chain has TRBV28 and TRBJ1-1; D not certain. Per germline, CDR1 MDHEN and CDR2 SYDVKM. The ends were cut back, 5 bases at V and 0 bases at J, with 13 bases in the middle. CDR3 length equals 15 residues. CDR3 in amino acids: CASSKNGVMNTEAFF. CDR3 DNA sequence: TGTGCCAGCAGTAAAAACGGTGTTATGAACACTGAAGCTTTCTTT.

This clone was seen more than once but under ten times. The chain uses TRBV11-2 and TRBJ2-7, with a possible D match to TRBD1 (5 bases). V was trimmed by 1 base and J by 3 bases, leaving 10 bases between them. The CDR3 is 14 residues long. Germline CDR1 SGHAT, CDR2 FQNNGV. CDR3 region: CASSLGLRDYEQYF. The CDR3 region has the DNA TGTGCCAGCAGCTTAGGGCTCAGGGACTACGAGCAGTACTTC. Full variable domain (outside the CDR3, taken from reference TRBV11-2 and TRBJ2-7): EAGVAQSPRYKIIEKRQSVAFWCNPISGHATLYWYQQILGQGPKLLIQFQNNGVVDDSQLPKDRFSAERLKGVDSTLKIQPAKLEDSAVYLCASSLGLRDYEQYFGPGTRLTVT.

This clone was recorded many times. V is TRBV30 and J is TRBJ1-6, with D hard to call. V was clipped by 8 bases and J by 0 bases, with 17 bases between them. The CDR3 length is 16 residues. CDR1 and CDR2 (germline): GTSNPN, SVGIG (reference sequence). The CDR3 coding sequence is TGTGCCCCCCCGGGTACGGGTAGCTCCTATAATTCACCCCTCCACTTT. This sequence encodes CAPPGTGSSYNSPLHF.

The chain uses TRBV12-3 or TRBV12-4 and TRBJ1-1; D uncertain. There are 12 residues in the CDR3. V shed 2 bases and J shed 1 base, with 2 bases lying between them. In nucleotides, the CDR3 is TGTGCCAGCAGTTTACAGAACACTGAAGCTTTCTTT. Amino acids: CASSLQNTEAFF.